The next 7 T cell receptor beta chains were all read from a single sample in a study of cytomegalovirus exposure and HLA in healthy donors. The study ran its PCR with 60 Vbeta and 13 Jbeta primers. TCRdb's table, derived via immunoSEQ multiplex PCR, lists solely in-frame clones and lacks some. The sample gives a few hundred thousand clones, around four fifths of which show up once; roughly 10% is in the top ten. Sequences were obtained from PBMCs. These receptors came from a woman in her 50s in good health and CMV-seropositive.

This chain links TRBV19 with TRBJ2-7; 9 bases map to TRBD1. Trimming took 7 bases from V and 5 from J; bases not matched to a gene: 6. The CDR3 covers 13 residues. CDR1 is LNHDA and CDR2 is SQIVND in the germline V gene (reference sequence). The CDR3 region is CASIGTGYHEQYF. CDR3 sequence (DNA): TGTGCCAGTATCGGGACAGGGTACCACGAGCAGTACTTC.

The chain carries TRBV9 and TRBJ1-1, with D maybe TRBD1 (6 bases). The CDR3 covers 13 residues. CDR1 is SGDLS and CDR2 is YYNGEE in the germline V gene. V lost 3 bases and J lost 4, with 10 bases in between. The CDR3 sequence: CASSANRVTEAFF. In DNA form, the CDR3 reads TGTGCCAGCAGCGCAAACAGGGTCACTGAAGCTTTCTTT.

This chain joins TRBV6-1 and TRBJ2-1; TRBD1 aligns across 9 bases. CDR3 length: 15 amino acids. From germline, CDR1 is MNHNS and CDR2 SASEGT. With 5 bases clipped from V and 12 bases from J, the junction kept 14 bases outside the gene matches. The chain's CDR3 is CASSRSGQGRGGQFF. The CDR3 nucleotides are TGTGCCAGCAGTCGCTCGGGACAGGGTCGTGGTGGGCAGTTCTTC.

J is TRBJ1-1 and V is TRBV6-6; 10 bases map to TRBD1. The CDR3 runs to 16 residues. Germline assignment: CDR1 MNHNY and CDR2 SVGAGI (reference sequence). Trimming cost V 2 bases and J 5 bases; bases outside gene matches: 8. For the CDR3, the DNA is TGTGCCAGCAGTTACCCAAAGGGGACAGGGGTAACTGAAGCTTTCTTT. Residues: CASSYPKGTGVTEAFF.

This chain connects TRBV10-1 to TRBJ1-3, with D uncertain. This CDR3 comprises 13 residues. The V end lost 8 bases, the J end lost 4 bases, and 12 bases lay between the germline ends. Per the germline V gene, CDR1 is WNHNN and CDR2 is SYGVQD (reference sequence). The CDR3 protein is CASRPGSGNTIYF. CDR3 nucleotide sequence: TGCGCCAGCCGGCCGGGTTCGGGAAACACCATATATTTT.

The J gene is TRBJ2-6, the V gene TRBV9; D possibly corresponds to TRBD1 (5 bases). This CDR3 has 17 amino acids. The germline V and J ends were trimmed by 4 bases and 0 bases, with 14 bases remaining between them. Per the germline V gene, CDR1 is SGDLS and CDR2 is YYNGEE. The CDR3 region is CASSQGPATSGANVLTF. The CDR3 nucleotides are TGTGCCAGCAGCCAGGGCCCTGCCACCTCTGGGGCCAACGTCCTGACTTTC.

The chain uses TRBV18 and TRBJ2-1; the match to TRBD2 covers 8 bases. CDR1 is KGHSH and CDR2 is LQKENI in the germline V gene. The CDR3 runs 17 residues. J was trimmed by 2 bases and V by 1 base; bases with no gene match: 7. In DNA, the CDR3 is TGTGCCAGCTCACCACTGGGAGCGGGGGCTGCCTACAATGAGCAGTTCTTC. Amino acid sequence: CASSPLGAGAAYNEQFF.